The 28 T cell receptor beta chains in this list originate from one sample, sequenced in a study of identical twins. One entry per CDR3 protein, called by TCRdb with MiXCR from the 5' RACE reads. The data show over 200,000 distinct CDR3 sequences, 6.5% seen once. The same sample was also studied in work on T cells expressing NK-cell markers.

Input material: CD8+ T cells sorted from blood. The receptors were gathered from a woman under 30 in good health.

The chain couples TRBV12-3 or TRBV12-4 to TRBJ2-3, with a tentative D call TRBD2 (6 bases). V shed 11 bases and J shed 2 bases, with 26 bases lying between them. The CDR3 runs 17 residues. CDR3 in DNA: TGTGCCTTCAGGGCCCCGGGAGAGAGGGAAGACACAGATACGCAGTATTTT. It yields the protein CAFRAPGEREDTDTQYF.

The rearrangement uses TRBV5-6 and TRBJ1-2; the D is unclear. The CDR3 totals 16 residues. The V gene lost 0 bases and the J gene lost 0 bases, with 12 bases spanning the gap. The germline CDR1 and CDR2 sequences are SGHDT and YYEEEE. The CDR3 nucleotides are TGTGCCAGCAGCTTGGATAGAATAGACGCTAACTATGGCTACACCTTC. It is translated as CASSLDRIDANYGYTF.

The chain carries TRBV7-9 and TRBJ2-7; TRBD1 agrees at 8 bases. CDR1 SEHNR and CDR2 FQNEAQ come from the germline V gene (reference sequence). The CDR3 totals 12 residues. Losses at the gene ends were 8 bases for V and 2 bases for J; bases not matched to a gene: 2. The CDR3 protein is CASVDRAYEQYF. The DNA of the CDR3 is TGTGCCAGCGTGGACAGGGCCTACGAGCAGTACTTC.

The rearrangement links TRBV18 to TRBJ2-7; the D gene is possibly TRBD1 (5 bases). Germline loops: CDR1 KGHSH, CDR2 LQKENI. The CDR3 runs to 14 residues. The V and J ends lost 5 bases and 5 bases respectively, with 16 bases between them. CDR3 residues: CASSGRQGSHEQYF. The CDR3 coding sequence is TGTGCCAGCTCAGGCCGTCAGGGTAGCCACGAGCAGTACTTC. Filled out from reference TRBV18 and TRBJ2-7, the complete variable domain reads NAGVMQNPRHLVRRRGQEARLRCSPMKGHSHVYWYRQLPEEGLKFMVYLQKENIIDESGMPKERFSAEFPKEGPSILRIQQVVRGDSAAYFCASSGRQGSHEQYFGPGTRLTVT.

A few counts support this clonotype. The V gene is TRBV27, the J gene TRBJ2-2; 9 bases are shared with TRBD1. There are 17 residues in the CDR3. The ends lost 3 bases at V and 6 bases at J; junction bases unmatched: 11. Germline lookup yields CDR1 MNHEY and CDR2 SMNVEV (reference sequence). The CDR3 reads CASSFRYSQGASGELFF. Written as DNA, the CDR3 is TGTGCCAGCAGTTTTAGATATTCACAGGGGGCATCCGGGGAGCTGTTTTTT.

This clonotype occurred many times. The V call is TRBV7-8, the J call TRBJ2-5, with 10 bases matching TRBD2. Germline CDR1 SGHVS, CDR2 FQNEAQ. With 3 bases clipped from V and 3 bases from J, the junction kept 1 base outside the gene matches. The CDR3 spans 14 residues. CDR3 region: CASSFLAGEETQYF. The CDR3 coding sequence is TGTGCCAGCAGCTTTCTAGCGGGGGAAGAGACCCAGTACTTC.

The CDR3 DNA reads TGTGCCAGCAGCCCTCCGACTAGCGGCACAGATACGCAGTATTTT. This translates into CASSPPTSGTDTQYF. The chain links TRBV7-9 to TRBJ2-3; TRBD2 agrees at 8 bases. The CDR3 is 15 amino acids. Germline V gene data show CDR1 as SEHNR and CDR2 as FQNEAQ (reference sequence). J gave up 1 base and V 5 bases, and 5 bases lay outside the gene matches.

V and J are TRBV15 and TRBJ1-2, with TRBD1 as a possible D gene (6 bases). CDR1 is LNHNV and CDR2 is YYDKDF in the germline V gene (reference sequence). The CDR3 loop spans 12 amino acids. V lost 4 bases and J lost 14, with 17 bases in between. In nucleotides, the CDR3 is TGTGCCACCAGCACCGCACAGGGTTTGGAGACCTTC. It is translated as CATSTAQGLETF.

The sample holds many counts of this clonotype. V is TRBV5-5 and J is TRBJ1-4, with 7 nucleotides matching TRBD1. Germline loops: CDR1 SGHKS, CDR2 YYEKEE (reference sequence). Trimming at V came to 4 bases and at J to 6 bases, leaving 12 bases not matched to a gene. CDR3 size: 16 residues. The CDR3 here is CASSLRPGQIDEKLFF. CDR3 DNA sequence: TGTGCCAGCAGCCTTAGACCGGGACAGATCGATGAAAAACTGTTTTTT.

The V and J genes are TRBV12-3 or TRBV12-4 and TRBJ2-7; D not certain. V dropped 8 bases and J dropped 2 bases, with 13 bases sitting between them. CDR3 length: 13 amino acids. CDR3: CASGRHTPYEQYF. The CDR3, as DNA: TGTGCCAGCGGCCGTCATACCCCCTACGAGCAGTACTTC.

This clonotype has only a few counts. The chain is built from TRBV4-1 and TRBJ2-4; TRBD2 agrees at 11 bases. The CDR3 spans 18 residues. V gave up 4 bases and J gave up 8 bases; unmatched junction bases: 16. In germline, CDR1 is MGHRA, CDR2 YSYEKL. The CDR3 region is CASSPTQPSGRRGDIQYF. For the CDR3, the DNA is TGCGCCAGCAGCCCTACTCAGCCTAGCGGGAGGCGTGGGGACATTCAGTACTTC.

This clonotype has more than one count but fewer than ten. In DNA, the CDR3 is TGCGCCAGTCTGGCCCCGAACACCGGGGAGCTGTTTTTT. Protein product: CASLAPNTGELFF. The chain employs TRBV5-1 and TRBJ2-2; D remains unclear. V lost 8 bases to trimming and J lost 0 bases, with 8 bases between them. The germline V gene encodes CDR1 SGHRS and CDR2 YFSETQ. The CDR3 totals 13 residues.

This clonotype was counted many times. The chain uses TRBV7-9 and TRBJ1-2; D is unclear. Germline V gene data show CDR1 as SEHNR and CDR2 as FQNEAQ (reference sequence). The CDR3 totals 15 residues. V lost 2 bases, J lost 4 bases, and 14 bases lay in between. The CDR3 here is CASSLTVPSVYGYTF. The CDR3 bases are TGTGCCAGCAGCTTAACAGTCCCCTCGGTCTATGGCTACACCTTC.

This clonotype was detected a few times. This chain uses TRBV29-1 with TRBJ1-1, with D unresolved. CDR3 size: 12 residues. Germline CDR1 is SQVTM and CDR2 is ANQGSEA. Trimming cost V 7 bases and J 5 bases, with 14 bases left between them. CDR3 coding DNA: TGCAGCGCCCAGACCCTTGTGACTGAAGCTTTCTTT. Its translation: CSAQTLVTEAFF.

This clonotype has a handful of counts. This chain links TRBV4-3 with TRBJ2-7; D is perhaps TRBD2 (5 bases). CDR1 is LGHNA and CDR2 is YSLEER in the germline V gene. With 0 bases removed from V and 7 bases from J, the gap between germline ends came to 10 bases. CDR3 length equals 13 residues. The CDR3 region is CASSQDQRWEQYF. CDR3 sequence (DNA): TGCGCCAGCAGCCAAGACCAGCGGTGGGAGCAGTACTTC.

This clonotype was picked up many times. The V call is TRBV7-8, the J call TRBJ2-1, with a possible D match to TRBD2 (5 bases). The V end was cut by 4 bases, the J end by 12 bases, with 10 bases between. The CDR3 covers 11 residues. Germline V lookup: CDR1 SGHVS, CDR2 FQNEAQ. The CDR3 is CASSSILGQFF. The CDR3, as DNA: TGTGCCAGCAGCTCGATACTAGGGCAGTTCTTC.

This clonotype was seen many times. The chain joins TRBV7-9 to TRBJ2-7; no reliable D call. Germline V CDR1 and CDR2: SEHNR, FQNEAQ (reference sequence). The ends were cut back, 8 bases at V and 0 bases at J, with 14 bases in the middle. The CDR3 extends over 14 amino acids. The CDR3 sequence is CASSPPTDSYEQYF. The CDR3 nucleotides read TGTGCCAGCTCACCACCTACGGACTCCTACGAGCAGTACTTC.

The table lists this clonotype with a few counts. V gene TRBV27 combines with J gene TRBJ2-7; a possible D gene is TRBD2 (6 bases). Between the trimmed V and J ends, which lost 4 bases and 2 bases, there was a span of 12 bases. Germline V gene data show CDR1 as MNHEY and CDR2 as SMNVEV (reference sequence). The length of the CDR3 is 14 residues. CDR3 sequence reads: CASSSTSRAYEQYF. Here the CDR3 DNA reads TGTGCCAGCAGTTCTACTAGCCGAGCCTACGAGCAGTACTTC.

V and J are TRBV7-9 and TRBJ1-3; D not resolved. There are 14 residues in the CDR3. Trimming took off 5 bases at V and 3 bases at J, with 11 bases between the two ends. Germline CDR1 and CDR2: SEHNR and FQNEAQ (reference sequence). CDR3 residues: CASSHRTSGNTIYF. CDR3 sequence (DNA): TGTGCCAGCAGCCATCGGACTAGTGGAAACACCATATATTTT.

The rearrangement joins TRBV6-1 to TRBJ2-1, with a possible D match to TRBD1 (6 bases). The germline CDR1 and CDR2 sequences are MNHNS and SASEGT. V dropped 6 bases and J dropped 7 bases, with 13 bases sitting between them. The CDR3 spans 13 residues. For the CDR3, the DNA is TGTGCCAGCAGGCTACAGGGCTGGAATGAGCAGTTCTTC. This sequence encodes CASRLQGWNEQFF.

V gene TRBV7-8 combines with J gene TRBJ2-2; D unresolved. Germline lookup yields CDR1 SGHVS and CDR2 FQNEAQ. CDR3 length: 15 residues. Trimming left V 2 bases short and J 1 base short, with 8 bases between. CDR3 DNA: TGTGCCAGCAGCTTAACGGGCAGGAACACCGGGGAGCTGTTTTTT. Encoded protein: CASSLTGRNTGELFF.

V usage is TRBV5-1 and J usage is TRBJ2-7; 8 bases agree with TRBD2. In germline, CDR1 is SGHRS, CDR2 YFSETQ. Trimming removed 0 bases from V and 0 bases from J; junction bases left unmatched: 5. This CDR3 contains 16 residues. This CDR3 reads CASSLEVAGNSYEQYF. The CDR3, as DNA: TGCGCCAGCAGCTTGGAAGTAGCGGGGAACTCCTACGAGCAGTACTTC.

This clonotype was counted only a few times. The rearrangement links TRBV30 to TRBJ2-2; no clear D gene. Trimming left V 5 bases short and J 7 bases short, with 14 bases between. CDR3 size: 13 residues. Germline values: CDR1 GTSNPN, CDR2 SVGIG (reference sequence). The CDR3 coding sequence is TGTGCCTGGGGTCCAGACCAGTACGGGGAGCTGTTTTTT. Protein sequence: CAWGPDQYGELFF.

This clonotype was found a few times. The rearrangement uses TRBV3-1 and TRBJ2-7; 8 bases match TRBD1. The CDR3 covers 15 residues. Trimming at V came to 3 bases and at J to 4 bases, leaving 8 bases not matched to a gene. The germline gives CDR1 LGHDT, CDR2 YNNKEL (reference sequence). DNA for the CDR3: TGTGCCAGCAGCCACGACAGGGGAGTGCGATACGAGCAGTACTTC. This gives the protein CASSHDRGVRYEQYF.

J is TRBJ1-3 and V is TRBV10-3, with 7 bases matching TRBD1. Germline assignment: CDR1 ENHRY and CDR2 SYGVKD. CDR3 length: 16 amino acids. The V and J ends lost 9 bases and 3 bases, in that order; junction bases with no gene match: 14. This CDR3 is CAIGPSGTDYGNTIYF. The CDR3, as DNA: TGTGCCATAGGACCCTCCGGGACAGACTATGGAAACACCATATATTTT.

This clonotype came up a few times. V gene TRBV14 combines with J gene TRBJ2-1; D remains ambiguous. This CDR3 region has 15 residues. Trimming took 2 bases from V and 5 from J, leaving 13 bases between them. In germline, CDR1 is SGHDN, CDR2 FVKESK. CDR3 nucleotides: TGTGCCAGCAGCCAATTGGTGGCTACAGACAATGAGCAGTTCTTC. It specifies CASSQLVATDNEQFF.

This rearrangement joins TRBV13 to TRBJ2-2; D unresolved. The length of the CDR3 is 12 residues. Germline assignment: CDR1 PRHDT and CDR2 FYEKMQ (reference sequence). With 5 bases removed from V and 6 bases from J, the gap between germline ends came to 7 bases. The CDR3 is CASSPRSGELFF. The CDR3 coding sequence is TGTGCCAGCAGCCCCCGGTCCGGGGAGCTGTTTTTT.

This chain uses TRBV20-1 with TRBJ2-1, with D perhaps matching TRBD2 (6 bases). Germline V CDR1 and CDR2: DFQATT, SNEGSKA (reference sequence). V was cut by 2 bases and J by 7 bases, with 30 bases left in between. This CDR3 contains 19 residues. In nucleotides, the CDR3 is TGCAGTGCTAGAAGACCCGGGACTCGACCCTTGAATGCCCCTAATGAGCAGTTCTTC. Encoded protein: CSARRPGTRPLNAPNEQFF.